The 9 T cell receptor beta chains listed next were all sequenced from one sample in a study of blood T cell repertoires in COVID-19. TCRdb's table, derived via immunoSEQ multiplex PCR, lists solely in-frame clones and lacks some. The sample consists of hundreds of thousands of clones, about 85% of them appearing once. Sequencing input: PBMCs or T cells enriched from blood (not recorded which). The origin of the receptors is a woman aged 50 to 60 who had recovered from COVID-19.

CDR3 loop: CASSTGQTFNSPLHF. As DNA, the CDR3 is TGTGCCAGCAGCACAGGACAGACTTTTAATTCACCCCTCCACTTT. The V gene is TRBV7-9, the J gene TRBJ1-6; D is possibly TRBD1 (6 bases). The CDR3 runs 15 residues. Germline lookup yields CDR1 SEHNR and CDR2 FQNEAQ (reference sequence). The V end lost 5 bases, the J end lost 6 bases, and 14 bases lay between the germline ends.

This clone was seen just once. V usage is TRBV13 and J usage is TRBJ2-7, with a weak D call TRBD2 (6 bases). Germline V gene data show CDR1 as PRHDT and CDR2 as FYEKMQ (reference sequence). This CDR3 comprises 15 residues. Trimming stripped 5 bases from V and 4 bases from J, with 18 bases between. Here the CDR3 reads CASSPWGAGSYEQYF. CDR3 nucleotide sequence: TGTGCCAGCAGCCCCTGGGGCGCGGGAAGTTACGAGCAGTACTTC.

V usage is TRBV28 and J usage is TRBJ2-5, with TRBD1 as a possible D gene (6 bases). The CDR3 is 15 residues long. CDR1 is MDHEN, CDR2 SYDVKM, per germline. V lost 3 bases and J 1 base, leaving 12 bases between the germline ends. This CDR3 reads CASSLTGGGQETQYF. DNA for the CDR3: TGTGCCAGCAGTTTGACAGGAGGTGGCCAAGAGACCCAGTACTTC.

This chain joins TRBV10-3 and TRBJ1-5; D is ambiguous. Per germline, CDR1 ENHRY and CDR2 SYGVKD. V lost 3 bases and J 0 bases, leaving 6 bases between the germline ends. This CDR3 region has 14 residues. CDR3 nucleotides: TGTGCCATCAGTGACGCGGTTAGCAATCAGCCCCAGCATTTT. As protein: CAISDAVSNQPQHF.

As regards this clone: The same CDR3 arises from other DNA sequences in this sample as well. The chain carries TRBV19 and TRBJ2-3; 7 positions match TRBD1. In germline, CDR1 is LNHDA, CDR2 SQIVND (reference sequence). This CDR3 has 14 residues. V lost 1 base to trimming and J lost 5 bases; unmatched junction nucleotides: 3. Here the CDR3 DNA reads TGTGCCAGTAGTATAGGACAGGGTGGAGATACGCAGTATTTT. Protein: CASSIGQGGDTQYF.

The J gene is TRBJ1-2, the V gene TRBV19; 9 positions agree with TRBD1. This CDR3 has 15 residues. Germline CDR1 LNHDA, CDR2 SQIVND (reference sequence). Trimming removed 6 bases from V and 4 bases from J; junction bases left unmatched: 9. CDR3 DNA: TGTGCCAGTAGGACCGGGACAGGGCTAGTCTATGGCTACACCTTC. Protein product: CASRTGTGLVYGYTF.

The V call is TRBV10-3, the J call TRBJ1-2; tentative D call: TRBD1 (6 bases). Germline CDR1 ENHRY, CDR2 SYGVKD. Trimming removed 5 bases from V and 6 bases from J, with 16 bases in between. The length of the CDR3 is 14 residues. CDR3 sequence: CAISRDTQRDGYTF. The CDR3 coding sequence is TGTGCCATCAGTCGGGACACCCAGAGGGATGGCTACACCTTC.

The chain uses TRBV27 and TRBJ2-3; D remains unclear. V shed 1 base and J shed 2 bases, with 13 bases lying between them. The CDR3 consists of 16 residues. Looked up from germline, CDR1 is MNHEY and CDR2 is SMNVEV (reference sequence). CDR3 protein: CASSLLVPATTDTQYF. For the CDR3, the DNA is TGTGCCAGCAGTTTATTAGTCCCCGCTACCACAGATACGCAGTATTTT.

V is TRBV27 and J is TRBJ2-1; 15 bases are shared with TRBD2. Germline values: CDR1 MNHEY, CDR2 SMNVEV (reference sequence). Losses at the gene ends were 6 bases for V and 7 bases for J; bases not matched to a gene: 7. This CDR3 has 16 residues. CDR3 sequence (DNA): TGTGCCAGCAGCGGACTAGCGGGGGGGGCCGGAAATGAGCAGTTCTTC. It encodes CASSGLAGGAGNEQFF.